This T cell receptor (beta chain) was retrieved from a study of CD8 T cells in ankylosing spondylitis. CDR1 and CDR2 from the germline V gene are SGDLS and YYNGEE. The V gene lost 4 bases and the J gene lost 4 bases, with 12 bases spanning the gap. The CDR3 is 13 residues long. There are many counts of this clonotype. As yet, its antigen is unknown. Study findings and constraints: Disease-associated clones were CD8+ and fairly uncommon in peripheral blood.

Quantitative 5'-RACE with molecular barcodes generated TCR beta libraries. MiXCR was run by TCRdb on the 5' RACE reads, yielding one entry per CDR3 protein. The sample has fewer than 30,000 distinct CDR3 sequences; roughly 2.5% are singletons. The sequenced sample consisted of blood, either unsorted or a sorted T cell fraction (not recorded which). This chain joins TRBV9 and TRBJ2-7, with D possibly matching TRBD1 (6 bases). The TCR sequence derives from a female donor with ankylosing spondylitis or in good health (not recorded which). CDR3 protein: CASSPQQGYEQYF. The CDR3 coding sequence is TGTGCCAGCAGCCCCCAACAGGGATACGAGCAGTACTTC.